The rows below give T cell receptor beta chains drawn from one sample of a study of shared T cell receptors in the human thymus. Generated by immunoSEQ multiplex PCR, the TCRdb table keeps only in-frame clones and is missing some. The sample records roughly 700,000 clones, 88% being singletons. These data were likewise used in another study, on human thymus T cells.

The sample taken for sequencing was thymocytes. The receptors derive from a boy under two years old with a congenital heart defect. The CDR3 runs from the conserved cysteine through the conserved F or W. Fields, in order: D gene, V gene, CDR3 protein. D genes are given only for firm matches.

D gene: NA
V gene: TRBV9
CDR3 protein: CAQATEAFF

D gene: NA
V gene: TRBV4-1
CDR3 protein: CASSQDSRGSYNEQFF

D gene: NA
V gene: TRBV7-8
CDR3 protein: CASSLETLDTQYF

D gene: TRBD2
V gene: TRBV9
CDR3 protein: CASSVSSRTSGRREQYF

D gene: TRBD1
V gene: TRBV4-3
CDR3 protein: CASSQGVGQGTGELFF

D gene: TRBD2
V gene: TRBV6-5
CDR3 protein: CASSLSGTRASYEQYF

D gene: NA
V gene: TRBV5-6
CDR3 protein: CASSPRRGLIYEQYF

D gene: TRBD2
V gene: TRBV28
CDR3 protein: CASSLRSTSGRAYEQYF

D gene: TRBD2
V gene: TRBV7-9
CDR3 protein: CASSRAGAGGSSYEQYF

D gene: TRBD1
V gene: TRBV27
CDR3 protein: CASSQQGASGSGANVLTF

D gene: TRBD2
V gene: TRBV28
CDR3 protein: CASWTSGRTEQFF

D gene: NA
V gene: TRBV7-9
CDR3 protein: CASSPPGRSVAGELFF

D gene: TRBD2
V gene: TRBV9
CDR3 protein: CASPLAGDNNEQFF

D gene: TRBD2
V gene: TRBV28
CDR3 protein: CASRFQREGGPDEQFF

D gene: TRBD2
V gene: TRBV6-1
CDR3 protein: CASSAFAGEDNEQFF

D gene: NA
V gene: TRBV29-1
CDR3 protein: CSAGGAALATNEKLFF

D gene: NA
V gene: TRBV4-3
CDR3 protein: CASSQERQQEGGELFF

D gene: TRBD1
V gene: TRBV28
CDR3 protein: CASSWDRRNTEAFF

D gene: TRBD2
V gene: TRBV27
CDR3 protein: CASGSGITDTQYF

D gene: TRBD1
V gene: TRBV25-1
CDR3 protein: CASRGRDRENEQYF

D gene: TRBD1
V gene: TRBV6-6
CDR3 protein: CATGQGKRYGYTF

D gene: NA
V gene: TRBV7-2
CDR3 protein: CASSHRQGRGEQFF

D gene: TRBD2
V gene: TRBV10-3
CDR3 protein: CAISDPGREPYEQYF

D gene: NA
V gene: TRBV21-1
CDR3 protein: CASSKAGTGRDGYTF

D gene: TRBD2
V gene: TRBV14
CDR3 protein: CASSQGQPGLAPDTQYF

D gene: TRBD1
V gene: TRBV6-1
CDR3 protein: CASSGGTGASFNQPQHF

D gene: TRBD2
V gene: TRBV9
CDR3 protein: CASSVGAGAADTQYF

D gene: NA
V gene: TRBV4-1
CDR3 protein: CASSHRLVDTDTQYF

D gene: NA
V gene: TRBV6-1
CDR3 protein: CASTDYGYTF

D gene: NA
V gene: TRBV20-1
CDR3 protein: CSVTPEQYF

D gene: TRBD1
V gene: TRBV2
CDR3 protein: CASSARQGAYEQYF

D gene: TRBD1
V gene: TRBV27
CDR3 protein: CASSFRTGGEKLFF

D gene: TRBD2
V gene: TRBV2
CDR3 protein: CASWGVEREGHNEQFF

D gene: NA
V gene: TRBV9
CDR3 protein: CASSVDKDTDTQYF

D gene: TRBD2
V gene: TRBV14
CDR3 protein: CASSQVRGRNEQYF

D gene: NA
V gene: TRBV7-8
CDR3 protein: CASSLGLYTGELFF

D gene: NA
V gene: TRBV18
CDR3 protein: CASSPRDKGDYGYTF

D gene: NA
V gene: TRBV4-3
CDR3 protein: CASSQEFFRDKLYEQYF

D gene: TRBD2
V gene: TRBV14
CDR3 protein: CASSQVGSGTLVSWQETQYF

D gene: TRBD2
V gene: TRBV27
CDR3 protein: CASSRLRDYQLTGELFF

D gene: TRBD1
V gene: TRBV19
CDR3 protein: CASRPRTGTYGYTF

D gene: TRBD2
V gene: TRBV4-1
CDR3 protein: CASSRIALSSGYNEQFF

D gene: TRBD2
V gene: TRBV30
CDR3 protein: CAWRHPGLAGHTDTQYF

D gene: TRBD2
V gene: TRBV2
CDR3 protein: CASSGRLAGHQETQYF

D gene: TRBD1
V gene: TRBV15
CDR3 protein: CATSRDRVEQFF

D gene: TRBD2
V gene: TRBV5-1
CDR3 protein: CASSLFGSGGTGELFF

D gene: NA
V gene: TRBV30
CDR3 protein: CAWSATPGRDDNEQFF

D gene: NA
V gene: TRBV10-3
CDR3 protein: CAICDAGLYNEQFF

D gene: NA
V gene: TRBV9
CDR3 protein: CASSTRQGRAVIHYNEQFF

D gene: TRBD1
V gene: TRBV5-6
CDR3 protein: CASSFRQGAQGGKLFF

D gene: NA
V gene: TRBV5-4
CDR3 protein: CASSLEAHRDTDTQYF

D gene: NA
V gene: TRBV10-1
CDR3 protein: CASRLDGSDEQYF